This T cell receptor (beta chain) was retrieved from a study of blood T cell repertoires in COVID-19. The CDR3 extends over 16 amino acids. The V gene lost 7 bases and the J gene lost 1 base, with 17 bases spanning the gap. From germline, CDR1 is MNHGY and CDR2 SAAAGT. TCRdb's table, derived via immunoSEQ multiplex PCR, lists solely in-frame clones and lacks some. The sample contains tens of thousands of clones, around 81% of which appear only once. The receptor was derived from a woman aged 60 to 75 with acute or convalescent COVID-19. The chain combines TRBV6-8 with TRBJ2-1; D might be TRBD1 (5 bases). Sequenced: peripheral blood. The CDR3 bases are TGTGCCAGCAACCCCGCAGGGTCTAAGTCCTACAATGAGCAGTTCTTC. Amino acids: CASNPAGSKSYNEQFF.